This TCR beta chain was identified during a study of CD8 T cells in ankylosing spondylitis. Worth noting for this clonotype: Its target is not known.

TCRdb reprocessed the 5' RACE reads via MiXCR and lists one record per CDR3 protein. The repertoire includes around 140,000 distinct CDR3 sequences, 17% of them detected once, and roughly 30% sits in the top ten. Study observations and caveats: Existing reports had already noted some motif variants in reactive arthritis synovial fluid and blood. A motif of eight highly homologous TCR beta variants was seen as apparently characteristic of ankylosing spondylitis blood.

Sequenced sample: blood, either unsorted or a sorted T cell fraction (not recorded which). This clonotype was sampled from a male donor with ankylosing spondylitis.

The CDR3 coding sequence is TGCGCCAGCAGTACTGACGGCAGCTACGAGCAGTACTTC. This codes for CASSTDGSYEQYF. The chain joins TRBV5-1 to TRBJ2-7; D remains ambiguous. Between the trimmed V and J ends, which lost 5 bases and 3 bases, there was a span of 12 bases. Looked up from germline, CDR1 is SGHRS and CDR2 is YFSETQ. CDR3 length: 13 residues.